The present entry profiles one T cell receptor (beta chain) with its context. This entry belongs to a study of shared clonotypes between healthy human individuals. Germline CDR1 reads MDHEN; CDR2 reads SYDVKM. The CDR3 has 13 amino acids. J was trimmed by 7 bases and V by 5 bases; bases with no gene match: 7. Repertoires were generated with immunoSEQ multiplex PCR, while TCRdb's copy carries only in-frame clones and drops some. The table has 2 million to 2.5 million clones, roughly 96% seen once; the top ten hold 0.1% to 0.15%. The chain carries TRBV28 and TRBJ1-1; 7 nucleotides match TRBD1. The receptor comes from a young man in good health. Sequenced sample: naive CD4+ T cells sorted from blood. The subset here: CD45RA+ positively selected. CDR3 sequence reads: CASSPPTGIEAFF. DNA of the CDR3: TGTGCCAGCAGTCCCCCGACAGGGATTGAAGCTTTCTTT.